The rows below give T cell receptor beta chains drawn from one sample of a study of OX40 agonist ivuxolimab in advanced cancers. Assay: immunoSEQ multiplex PCR; the TCRdb copy retains only in-frame clones and omits some. The table lists more than 55,000 clones, approximately 82% of them singletons. Source: CD4+ or CD8+ T cells sorted from blood, taken in a trial of the OX40 agonist ivuxolimab. These receptors were taken from an adult with an advanced solid tumor such as melanoma, head and neck, liver or kidney cancer. The CDR3 runs from the conserved cysteine through the conserved F or W. The D gene is left open where the match is weak. Expanded clones are given a class, and other clones once, few, many or no size at all.

d_call,clone_size,j_call,v_call,cdr3_aa,cdr3_nt
NA,few,TRBJ2-1,TRBV18,CASSPPSRYNEQFF,TGTGCCAGCTCACCACCGAGCCGATACAATGAGCAGTTCTTC
NA,NA,TRBJ1-1,TRBV9,CASSVDNRFTEAFF,TGTGCCAGCAGCGTAGACAACAGGTTCACTGAAGCTTTCTTT
NA,medium-sized,TRBJ1-5,TRBV7-2,CASSRGRNQPQHF,TGTGCCAGCAGCCGGGGGAGGAATCAGCCCCAGCATTTT
NA,NA,TRBJ2-1,TRBV6-5,CASRPTRSYEQFF,TGTGCCAGCAGACCGACCCGATCTTATGAGCAGTTCTTC
NA,few,TRBJ1-5,TRBV29-1,CSVGGQGPQHF,TGCAGCGTTGGGGGGCAAGGGCCCCAGCATTTT
NA,NA,TRBJ1-5,TRBV28,CASCRGPQPQHF,TGTGCCAGCTGCCGGGGGCCGCAGCCCCAGCATTTT
NA,NA,TRBJ2-3,TRBV15,CATSGLGSNTDTQYF,TGTGCCACCAGCGGATTAGGGTCGAACACAGATACGCAGTATTTT
NA,NA,TRBJ1-4,TRBV19,CASTLSGVGEKLFF,TGTGCCAGTACCCTAAGCGGTGTCGGTGAAAAACTGTTTTTT
NA,NA,TRBJ2-7,TRBV6-5,CASSSGESAYEQYF,TGTGCCAGCAGTTCCGGAGAGAGCGCCTACGAGCAGTACTTC
NA,NA,TRBJ2-2,TRBV10-1,CASATRSGELFF,TGCGCCAGCGCTACTAGGTCCGGGGAGCTGTTTTTT
NA,NA,TRBJ2-5,TRBV6-6,CASSLNRNQETQYF,TGTGCCAGCAGTTTAAACAGGAACCAAGAGACCCAGTACTTC
NA,NA,TRBJ2-7,TRBV18,CASSPSSYEQYF,TGTGCCAGCTCACCTAGCTCCTACGAGCAGTACTTC
NA,NA,TRBJ2-3,TRBV18,CASSLRQHTSTDTQYF,TGTGCCAGCTCACTAAGACAGCACACTAGCACAGATACGCAGTATTTT
NA,NA,TRBJ2-5,TRBV9,CASSVGGGAFETQYF,TGTGCCAGCAGCGTAGGTGGGGGGGCCTTCGAGACCCAGTACTTC
NA,NA,TRBJ1-1,TRBV5-5,CASSSVNLNTEAFF,TGTGCCAGCAGCTCCGTAAATCTGAACACTGAAGCTTTCTTT
TRBD1,NA,TRBJ1-4,TRBV18,CASSPGTVNEKLFF,TGTGCCAGCTCACCCGGGACAGTGAATGAAAAACTGTTTTTT
NA,NA,TRBJ2-7,TRBV5-1,CASRYQGYEQYF,TGCGCCAGCAGGTACCAGGGGTACGAGCAGTACTTC
NA,NA,TRBJ1-1,TRBV21-1,CASSVPGTDTEAFF,TGTGCCAGCAGCGTTCCCGGGACAGATACTGAAGCTTTCTTT
TRBD2,once,TRBJ2-3,TRBV7-2,CASSLVAGEGPDTQYF,TGTGCCAGCAGCTTAGTAGCGGGAGAGGGACCAGATACGCAGTATTTT
NA,NA,TRBJ2-5,TRBV7-9,CASSLTGSEQETQYF,TGTGCCAGCAGCTTAACAGGGAGTGAGCAAGAGACCCAGTACTTC
TRBD1,few,TRBJ2-1,TRBV5-5,CASSLGPGQGINEQFF,TGTGCCAGCAGCTTGGGCCCGGGACAGGGGATAAATGAGCAGTTCTTC
TRBD1,once,TRBJ2-5,TRBV7-2,CASIDPATAGGVGKTQYF,TGTGCCAGCATCGACCCCGCTACGGCAGGGGGTGTGGGAAAGACCCAGTACTTC
TRBD1,few,TRBJ2-2,TRBV18,CATPTFEGANTGELFF,TGTGCCACCCCCACGTTTGAGGGGGCAAACACCGGGGAGCTGTTTTTT